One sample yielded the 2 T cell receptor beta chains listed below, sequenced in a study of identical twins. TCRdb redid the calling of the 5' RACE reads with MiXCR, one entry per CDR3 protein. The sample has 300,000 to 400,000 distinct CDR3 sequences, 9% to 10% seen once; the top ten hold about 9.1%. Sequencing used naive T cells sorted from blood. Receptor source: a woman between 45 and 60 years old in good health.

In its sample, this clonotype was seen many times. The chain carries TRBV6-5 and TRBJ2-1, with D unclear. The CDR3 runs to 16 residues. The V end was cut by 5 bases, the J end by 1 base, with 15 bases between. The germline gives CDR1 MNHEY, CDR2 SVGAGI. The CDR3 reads CASSREATPSYNEQFF. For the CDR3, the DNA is TGTGCCAGCAGTAGAGAAGCGACTCCGTCCTACAATGAGCAGTTCTTC.

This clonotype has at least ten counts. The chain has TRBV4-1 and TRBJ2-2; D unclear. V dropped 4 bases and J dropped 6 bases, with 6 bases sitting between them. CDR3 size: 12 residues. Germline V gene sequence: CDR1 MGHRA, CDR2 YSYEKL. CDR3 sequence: CASSLQPGELFF. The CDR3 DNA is TGCGCCAGCAGCCTACAACCCGGGGAGCTGTTTTTT.